This T cell receptor beta chain is drawn from a study of blood T cell repertoires in COVID-19. Study-level background: PBMCs, B-cell-depleted T cells, or T cells provided the cDNA or gDNA that made up the material.

Some clones are missing from TCRdb's copy, which holds only in-frame ones; the method was immunoSEQ multiplex PCR. This table holds about 120,000 clones, roughly 86% found once. The sample was peripheral blood. The clonotype comes from a man aged 40-50 years with acute or convalescent COVID-19.

The CDR3 nucleotides are TGTGCCAGCAGTACGGGACACCCATCAGGGTATGGCTACACCTTC. This gives the protein CASSTGHPSGYGYTF. The gene calls are TRBV6-2 or TRBV6-3 and TRBJ1-2, with D tentatively TRBD1 (6 bases). The CDR3 spans 15 residues. Germline loops: CDR1 MNHEY, CDR2 SVGEGT. V was cut by 5 bases and J by 5 bases, with 18 bases left in between.